Sequencing of this T cell receptor beta chain was carried out in a study of cytomegalovirus exposure and HLA in healthy donors. The wider study: Per a later analysis, the approximately 700 first-cohort and about 120 validation repertoires shared one platform.

The table came from immunoSEQ multiplex PCR; TCRdb's copy has only in-frame clones and leaves some out. Here the sample spans fewer than 75,000 clones, less than 95% being singletons. Trimming pared 3 bases from V and 8 bases from J, leaving 10 bases between. Germline V gene data show CDR1 as LNHDA and CDR2 as SQIVND (reference sequence). CDR3 length: 12 residues. The study, taken as a whole, reports: Reportedly, diagnosis of cytomegalovirus status by the classifier showed high specificity and sensitivity. The tendency of first-cohort TCR clusters to co-occur in the roughly 110 validation repertoires was identified by a subsequent analysis.

About this clone itself: What it recognizes is unknown.

Source material: PBMCs. The origin of this receptor is a woman under 30 in good health and CMV-seropositive. This chain connects TRBV19 to TRBJ1-2, with D unclear. The CDR3 nucleotides read TGTGCCAGTAGTATTCCTGGTGGCGGCTACACCTTC. Protein sequence: CASSIPGGGYTF.